The entry that follows covers one T cell receptor (beta chain) sequence. The CDR3 has 16 residues. Germline V gene sequence: CDR1 MGHRA, CDR2 YSYEKL. With 3 bases removed from V and 0 bases from J, the gap between germline ends came to 11 bases. The record originates from a study of PD-1 blockade in mismatch repair-deficient tumors. Sequenced by immunoSEQ multiplex PCR; TCRdb stores in-frame clones only, minus some. In the table there are some 50,000 clones, roughly 82% of which are singletons. The sample consisted of PBMCs, taken before pembrolizumab treatment. V is TRBV4-1 and J is TRBJ2-2; tentative D call: TRBD2 (5 bases). The clonotype comes from an adult with mismatch repair-deficient cancer. Here the CDR3 DNA reads TGCGCCAGCAGCCATGCGGGTTTGGCGAACACCGGGGAGCTGTTTTTT. Translated: CASSHAGLANTGELFF.